The 14 T cell receptor beta chains in this list originate from one sample, sequenced in a study of blood T cell repertoires in COVID-19 (dated by TCRdb to about 2020). Library preparation employed the immunoSEQ multiplex PCR assay. TCRdb carries this immuneACCESS record with in-frame sequences only. Its versions omit some clonotypes, under half of them owing to an unresolved V gene in the studies checked, with the rest unexplained. This sample is represented by roughly 220,000 clones; 80% to 85% of them were singletons. The ten largest make up approximately 5.1% of the sample. Sequencing was done on a sample of peripheral blood. The receptors shown here come from a woman aged 55-75 years who had recovered from COVID-19.

This clone occurred a few times. V is TRBV15 and J is TRBJ1-1; the match to TRBD1 covers 10 bases. J was trimmed by 6 bases and V by 5 bases; bases with no gene match: 0. Germline V CDR1 and CDR2: LNHNV, YYDKDF (reference sequence). This CDR3 spans 12 amino acids. CDR3 bases: TGTGCCACCAGCGGACAGGGGGCTGAAGCTTTCTTT. Amino acid sequence: CATSGQGAEAFF. Complete variable domain (other parts from reference TRBV15 and TRBJ1-1): DAMVIQNPRYQVTQFGKPVTLSCSQTLNHNVMYWYQQKSSQAPKLLFHYYDKDFNNEADTPDNFQSRRPNTSFCFLDIRSPGLGDTAMYLCATSGQGAEAFFGQGTRLTVV.

V and J are TRBV4-1 and TRBJ2-5, with D possibly matching TRBD1 (6 bases). Trimming pared 0 bases from V and 4 bases from J, leaving 9 bases between. The CDR3 is 14 amino acids. Per germline, CDR1 MGHRA and CDR2 YSYEKL. Here the CDR3 reads CASSQDPGVETQYF. CDR3 DNA sequence: TGCGCCAGCAGCCAAGATCCAGGGGTAGAGACCCAGTACTTC.

The rearrangement uses TRBV5-4 and TRBJ2-1; 11 bases fit TRBD2. Trimming cost V 0 bases and J 8 bases; bases outside gene matches: 7. The CDR3 has 16 amino acids. Per the germline V gene, CDR1 is SGHNT and CDR2 is YYREEE (reference sequence). The CDR3 DNA reads as TGTGCCAGCAGCTTGGATCTTAGCGGGGGGGCCTATGAGCAGTTCTTC. Translated: CASSLDLSGGAYEQFF.

V usage is TRBV2 and J usage is TRBJ1-4; unclear D gene. From germline, CDR1 is SNHLY and CDR2 FYNNEI. With 5 bases removed from V and 8 bases from J, the gap between germline ends came to 9 bases. CDR3 size: 12 residues. CDR3 sequence: CASSMTGEKLFF. The DNA for the CDR3 is TGTGCCAGCAGTATGACCGGGGAAAAACTGTTTTTT.

The rearrangement uses TRBV27 and TRBJ1-5; no clear D gene. The CDR3 is made up of 14 amino acids. The germline CDR1 and CDR2 sequences are MNHEY and SMNVEV (reference sequence). V was cut by 6 bases and J by 3 bases, with 12 bases left in between. The DNA of the CDR3 is TGTGCCAGCAGACCTCCTCAGGACAATCAGCCCCAGCATTTT. Its protein is CASRPPQDNQPQHF.

This clone turned up a few times. The chain is built from TRBV5-4 and TRBJ2-3, with D possibly being TRBD2 (5 bases). V was clipped by 3 bases and J by 4 bases, with 15 bases between them. The CDR3 totals 15 residues. Germline-derived CDR1 and CDR2 are SGHNT and YYREEE (reference sequence). CDR3 residues: CASSSPLALADTQYF. In DNA form, the CDR3 reads TGTGCCAGCAGCTCTCCCCTAGCTCTTGCAGATACGCAGTATTTT.

A few counts support this clone. The chain links TRBV11-3 to TRBJ1-3, with a tentative D call TRBD1 (5 bases). Germline-derived CDR1 and CDR2 are SGHNT and YENEEA. The CDR3 length is 16 residues. V lost 5 bases and J 0 bases, leaving 14 bases between the germline ends. The CDR3 bases are TGTGCCAGCAGCGCCCCCCAGGGATACTCTGGAAACACCATATATTTT. As protein: CASSAPQGYSGNTIYF.

CDR3 coding DNA: TGTGCCAGCAGCCAATGGGGACTAGAGGCAGATACGCAGTATTTT. Translating gives CASSQWGLEADTQYF. V and J are TRBV3-1 (or the pseudogene TRBV3-2) and TRBJ2-3, with 8 bases matching TRBD2. Trimming took 2 bases from V and 4 from J; bases not matched to a gene: 5. There are 15 residues in the CDR3. The V gene's germline CDR1 is LGHDT and CDR2 YNNKEL (reference sequence).

This rearrangement joins TRBV9 to TRBJ2-5; 7 positions match TRBD2. Germline V lookup: CDR1 SGDLS, CDR2 YYNGEE. CDR3 length: 16 amino acids. The J segment lost 4 bases and the V segment lost 0 bases, leaving 9 bases of the junction unmatched. The CDR3 sequence: CASSVASGAAGETQYF. In DNA form, the CDR3 reads TGTGCCAGCAGCGTAGCGAGCGGGGCGGCGGGAGAGACCCAGTACTTC.

Of note for this clone: Other DNA sequences of this sample code for an identical CDR3. V and J are TRBV5-1 and TRBJ2-7; 7 nucleotides line up with TRBD1. This CDR3 region has 13 residues. With 4 bases clipped from V and 3 bases from J, the junction kept 4 bases outside the gene matches. CDR1 SGHRS and CDR2 YFSETQ come from the germline V gene. The CDR3 loop reads CASSRTGDYEQYF. The CDR3 region has the DNA TGCGCCAGCAGCAGAACAGGGGACTACGAGCAGTACTTC.

This chain connects TRBV5-1 to TRBJ1-1, with 7 bases identical to TRBD1. The length of the CDR3 is 13 residues. The germline V gene has CDR1 SGHRS and CDR2 YFSETQ. The junction had 2 bases not matched to a gene; V was cut back by 2 bases and J by 4 bases. Written as DNA, the CDR3 is TGCGCCAGCAGCTTCCGGGACAGCACTGAAGCTTTCTTT. It yields the protein CASSFRDSTEAFF.

This clone was observed a single time. The chain carries TRBV6-2 or TRBV6-3 and TRBJ2-7; TRBD2 aligns across 12 bases. Germline trimming cut 3 bases from V and 6 bases from J; bases unmatched to any gene: 9. CDR3 length equals 16 residues. Germline CDR1 and CDR2: MNHEY and SVGEGT. The CDR3 nucleotides are TGTGCCAGCAGTTATCCCCCCGGACTAGCGGGGCGCGAGCAGTACTTC. Its protein product is CASSYPPGLAGREQYF.

The chain links TRBV27 to TRBJ1-3; D call uncertain. Trimming cost V 3 bases and J 0 bases, with 9 bases left between them. The CDR3 has 15 residues. Per the germline V gene, CDR1 is MNHEY and CDR2 is SMNVEV (reference sequence). The CDR3 sequence is CASSFGRNSGNTIYF. The CDR3 DNA follows: TGTGCCAGCAGTTTTGGCAGGAACTCTGGAAACACCATATATTTT.

The chain links TRBV6-5 to TRBJ1-2; a weak D match, TRBD1 (6 bases). Per germline, CDR1 MNHEY and CDR2 SVGAGI. V was clipped by 6 bases and J by 7 bases, with 18 bases between them. CDR3 size: 14 residues. In DNA form, the CDR3 reads TGTGCCAGCAGAGACTTGGGGGGGCTGAGTGGCTACACCTTC. This translates into CASRDLGGLSGYTF.